This entry is about one T cell receptor beta chain. The data derive from a study of blood T cell repertoires in COVID-19. Background on the study: T cells, B-cell-depleted T cells, or PBMCs provided the cDNA or gDNA that served as material.

Trimming cost V 3 bases and J 2 bases; bases outside gene matches: 7. Germline V gene sequence: CDR1 DFQATT, CDR2 SNEGSKA (reference sequence). The CDR3 is 15 amino acids. Method: immunoSEQ multiplex PCR; TCRdb's copy keeps in-frame clones and lacks some. This sample has 40,000 to 55,000 clones; around 85% occur once, and the top ten carry 31%. V usage is TRBV20-1 and J usage is TRBJ2-7, with 10 positions matching TRBD2. The receptor comes from a woman of 80 years or more with acute or convalescent COVID-19. Sequences were obtained from peripheral blood. The CDR3 DNA is TGCAGTGCTAGTGAGGGACTAGCGACAACCTACGAGCAGTACTTC. This gives the protein CSASEGLATTYEQYF.